This T cell receptor beta chain is drawn from a study of cytomegalovirus exposure and HLA in healthy donors. About this clone itself: Its target is unknown.

Study-wide results and caveats: The classifier reportedly diagnosed cytomegalovirus status with high specificity and sensitivity. The authors listed 150 or so TCR beta chains as cytomegalovirus-associated. In vitro checks showed that a few CMV-associated chains really do target CMV antigens.

J lost 7 bases, V lost 5 bases, and 10 bases had no gene match. From germline, CDR1 is SGHTA and CDR2 FQGTGA. This CDR3 is 14 amino acids long. Libraries were prepared by immunoSEQ multiplex PCR; TCRdb keeps only in-frame clonotypes and omits some of them. The sample lists 150,000 to 200,000 clones; roughly 90% were seen once. Donors were drawn from the approximately 130-subject validation cohort, separate from the roughly 610-subject first cohort. The sequence was obtained from a woman aged 30 to 39 in good health and CMV-seronegative. This chain links TRBV7-3 with TRBJ1-2; 7 bases agree with TRBD1. Sequencing used PBMCs. CDR3 protein: CASSPGTGVIGYTF. The CDR3 DNA sequence: TGTGCCAGCAGCCCCGGAACAGGGGTCATTGGCTACACCTTC.